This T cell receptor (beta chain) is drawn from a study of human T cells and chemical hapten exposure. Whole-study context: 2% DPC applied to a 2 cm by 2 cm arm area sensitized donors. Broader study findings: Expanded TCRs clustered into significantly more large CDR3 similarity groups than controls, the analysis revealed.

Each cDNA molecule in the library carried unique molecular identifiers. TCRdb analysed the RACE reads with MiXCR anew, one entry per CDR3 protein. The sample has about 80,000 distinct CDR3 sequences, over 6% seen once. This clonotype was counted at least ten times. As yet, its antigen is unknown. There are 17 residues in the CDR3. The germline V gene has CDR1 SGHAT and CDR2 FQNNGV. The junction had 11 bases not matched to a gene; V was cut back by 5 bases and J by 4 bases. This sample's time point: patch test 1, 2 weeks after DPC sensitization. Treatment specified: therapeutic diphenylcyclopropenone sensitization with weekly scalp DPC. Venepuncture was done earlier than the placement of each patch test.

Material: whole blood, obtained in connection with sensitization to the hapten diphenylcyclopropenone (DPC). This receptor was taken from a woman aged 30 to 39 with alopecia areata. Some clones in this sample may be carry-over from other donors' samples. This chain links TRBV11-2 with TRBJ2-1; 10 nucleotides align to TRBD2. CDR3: CASSGSGTSGAYNEQFF. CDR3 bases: TGTGCCAGCAGCGGTTCGGGAACTAGCGGGGCTTACAATGAGCAGTTCTTC.